Given below is one T cell receptor beta chain in context. Its antigen is unknown. The data were produced by immunoSEQ multiplex PCR, yet TCRdb's version contains in-frame clones alone and is incomplete. The repertoire holds 150,000 or so clones, 80% to 95% seen once, with roughly 6% in the top ten. The sample originates from a study of T cell responses to AZD1222 COVID-19 vaccine. Study conclusions and caveats: Seropositive AZD1222 recipients at baseline numbered only five or six. Vaccine-related CD4 TCRs covered spike, predominating at 160-218 and 743-854. After the peak T cell response, and only then, were repertoires sampled. Clonal diversity may have been underestimated, and the donors were mostly white British, with more females than males.

This sequence originates from an adult who received the AZD1222 COVID-19 vaccine. Specimen: peripheral blood, collected 28 days after the second AZD1222 dose.

CDR3 nucleotide sequence: TGTGCCAGCAGCCACACAAAGGGACAGGGTGGAAGAGGCTACACCTTC. It codes for CASSHTKGQGGRGYTF. V is TRBV3-1 (or the pseudogene TRBV3-2) and J is TRBJ1-2; 9 bases are a match to TRBD1. In germline, CDR1 is LGHDT, CDR2 YNNKEL (reference sequence). The CDR3 totals 16 residues. V dropped 3 bases and J dropped 8; count of bases not matched to a gene: 13.